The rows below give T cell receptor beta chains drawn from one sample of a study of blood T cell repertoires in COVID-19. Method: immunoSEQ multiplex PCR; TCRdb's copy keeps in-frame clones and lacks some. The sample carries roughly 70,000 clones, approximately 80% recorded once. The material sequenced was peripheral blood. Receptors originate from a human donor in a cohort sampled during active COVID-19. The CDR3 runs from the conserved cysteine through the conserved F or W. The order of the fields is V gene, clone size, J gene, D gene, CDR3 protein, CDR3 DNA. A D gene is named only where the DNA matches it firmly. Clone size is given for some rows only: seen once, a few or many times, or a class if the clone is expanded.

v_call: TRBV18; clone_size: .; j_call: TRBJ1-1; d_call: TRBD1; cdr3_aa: CASSPATGVMNTEAFF; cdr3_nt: TGTGCCAGCTCACCAGCGACAGGGGTGATGAACACTGAAGCTTTCTTT
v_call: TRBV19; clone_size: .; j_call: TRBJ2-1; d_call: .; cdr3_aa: CARHNILTGLDEQFF; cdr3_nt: TGTGCCAGACACAACATACTTACAGGGTTGGATGAGCAGTTCTTC
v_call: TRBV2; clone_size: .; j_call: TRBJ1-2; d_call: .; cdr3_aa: CASRGDKANYGYTF; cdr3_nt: TGTGCCAGCAGGGGGGACAAAGCTAACTATGGCTACACCTTC
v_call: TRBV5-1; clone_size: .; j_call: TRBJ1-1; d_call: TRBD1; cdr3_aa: CASSLGTGHTEAFF; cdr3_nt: TGCGCCAGCAGCTTGGGGACAGGGCACACTGAAGCTTTCTTT
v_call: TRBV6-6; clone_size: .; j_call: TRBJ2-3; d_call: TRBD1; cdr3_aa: CASSLTGINTDTQYF; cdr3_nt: TGTGCCAGCAGTTTGACAGGGATCAACACAGATACGCAGTATTTT
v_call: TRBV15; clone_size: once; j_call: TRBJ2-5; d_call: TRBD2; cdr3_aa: CATSRSGRGEETQYF; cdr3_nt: TGTGCCACCAGCAGAAGCGGGCGGGGGGAAGAGACCCAGTACTTC
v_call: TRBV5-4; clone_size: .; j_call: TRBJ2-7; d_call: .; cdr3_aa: CASSFVATPYEQYF; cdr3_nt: TGTGCCAGCAGCTTTGTAGCCACTCCCTACGAGCAGTACTTC
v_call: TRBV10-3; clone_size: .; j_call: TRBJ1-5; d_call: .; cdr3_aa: CAISWGDSNQPQHF; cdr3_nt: TGTGCCATCTCGTGGGGGGATAGCAATCAGCCCCAGCATTTT
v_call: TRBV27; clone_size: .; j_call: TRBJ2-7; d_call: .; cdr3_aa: CASSLAESYEQYF; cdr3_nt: TGTGCCAGCAGTCTTGCGGAATCCTACGAGCAGTACTTC
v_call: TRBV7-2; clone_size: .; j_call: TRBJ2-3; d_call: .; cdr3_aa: CASSIGVPQDTQYF; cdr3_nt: TGTGCCAGCAGCATCGGGGTTCCCCAAGATACGCAGTATTTT
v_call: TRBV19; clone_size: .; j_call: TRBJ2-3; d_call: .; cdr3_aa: CASSIWLTDTQYF; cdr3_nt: TGTGCCAGTAGTATATGGCTCACAGATACGCAGTATTTT
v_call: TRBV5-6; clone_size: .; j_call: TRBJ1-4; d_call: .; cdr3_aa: CASSLTIGAGKLFF; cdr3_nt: TGTGCCAGCAGCTTGACGATTGGGGCAGGGAAACTGTTTTTT
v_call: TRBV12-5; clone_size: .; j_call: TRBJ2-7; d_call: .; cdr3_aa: CASGLVQGSYEQYF; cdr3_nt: TGTGCTAGTGGTTTGGTACAGGGATCCTACGAGCAGTACTTC
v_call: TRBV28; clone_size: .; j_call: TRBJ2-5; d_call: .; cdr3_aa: CASSLAGAGETQYF; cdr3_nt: TGTGCCAGCAGTTTAGCGGGGGCGGGAGAGACCCAGTACTTC
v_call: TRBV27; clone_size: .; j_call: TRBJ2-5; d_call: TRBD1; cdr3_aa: CASSLRDSQETQYF; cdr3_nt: TGTGCCAGCAGTTTACGGGACAGCCAAGAGACCCAGTACTTC
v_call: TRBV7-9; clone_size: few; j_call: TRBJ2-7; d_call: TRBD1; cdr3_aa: CASSSWTGAYEQYF; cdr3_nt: TGTGCCAGCAGCTCCTGGACAGGGGCGTACGAGCAGTACTTC
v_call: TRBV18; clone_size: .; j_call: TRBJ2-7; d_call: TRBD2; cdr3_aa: CASSTGLALSSYEQYF; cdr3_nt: TGTGCCAGCTCAACCGGACTAGCCCTAAGTTCCTACGAGCAGTACTTC
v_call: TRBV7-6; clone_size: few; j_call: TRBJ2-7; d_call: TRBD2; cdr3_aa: CASSLARTSGRLYEQYF; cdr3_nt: TGTGCCAGCAGCTTAGCCAGGACTAGCGGGAGGCTGTACGAGCAGTACTTC
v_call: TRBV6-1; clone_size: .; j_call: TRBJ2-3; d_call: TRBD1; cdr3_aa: CASSDGDRGDTQYF; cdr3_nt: TGTGCCAGCAGTGATGGGGACAGGGGAGATACGCAGTATTTT
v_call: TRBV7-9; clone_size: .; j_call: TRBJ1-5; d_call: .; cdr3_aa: CASSSRGGNQPQHF; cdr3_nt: TGTGCCAGCAGCTCCCGCGGGGGCAATCAGCCCCAGCATTTT
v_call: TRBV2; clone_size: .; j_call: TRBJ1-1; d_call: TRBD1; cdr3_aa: CASSEARTGLNTEAFF; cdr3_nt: TGTGCCAGCAGTGAAGCTCGGACAGGGTTGAACACTGAAGCTTTCTTT
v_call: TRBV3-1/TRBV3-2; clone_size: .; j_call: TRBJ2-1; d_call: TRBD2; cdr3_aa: CASSRTDPSGHYNEQFF; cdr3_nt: TGTGCCAGCAGCCGAACCGACCCTAGCGGGCACTACAATGAGCAGTTCTTC
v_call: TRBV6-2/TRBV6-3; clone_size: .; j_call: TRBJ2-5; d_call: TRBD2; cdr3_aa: CASSFLAGGPSETQYF; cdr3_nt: TGTGCCAGCAGCTTTTTAGCGGGAGGGCCCTCGGAGACCCAGTACTTC
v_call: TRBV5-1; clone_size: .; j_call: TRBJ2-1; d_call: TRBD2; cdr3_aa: CASGPTSGRISYNEQFF; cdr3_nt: TGCGCCAGCGGACCCACTAGCGGGAGAATCTCCTACAATGAGCAGTTCTTC
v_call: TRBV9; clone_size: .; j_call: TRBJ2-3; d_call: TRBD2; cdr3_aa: CASSANLGLAGGPLPDTQYF; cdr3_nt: TGTGCCAGCAGCGCCAACCTGGGACTAGCGGGAGGCCCTCTGCCAGATACGCAGTATTTT
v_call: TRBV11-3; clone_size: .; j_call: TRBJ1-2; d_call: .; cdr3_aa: CASSSPPRGPEGANYGYTF; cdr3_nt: TGTGCCAGCAGCTCCCCCCCCCGCGGTCCCGAAGGAGCTAACTATGGCTACACCTTC
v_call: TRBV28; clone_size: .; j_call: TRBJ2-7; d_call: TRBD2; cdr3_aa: CATGRAGRGYEQYF; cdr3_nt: TGTGCCACCGGGAGGGCCGGGCGAGGCTACGAGCAGTACTTC
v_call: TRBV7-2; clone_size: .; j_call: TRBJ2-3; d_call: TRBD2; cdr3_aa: CASSLMGRGSTDTQYF; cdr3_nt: TGTGCCAGCAGCTTAATGGGGCGGGGGAGCACAGATACGCAGTATTTT
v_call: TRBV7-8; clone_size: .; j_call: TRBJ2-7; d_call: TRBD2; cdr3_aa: CASSLAPTSGPSYEQYF; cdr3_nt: TGTGCCAGCAGCTTAGCGCCGACTAGCGGGCCTTCCTACGAGCAGTACTTC
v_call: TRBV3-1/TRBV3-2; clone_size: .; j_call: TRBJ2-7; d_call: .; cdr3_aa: CASSQEARGDEQYF; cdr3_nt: TGTGCCAGCAGCCAAGAGGCCAGGGGCGACGAGCAGTACTTC
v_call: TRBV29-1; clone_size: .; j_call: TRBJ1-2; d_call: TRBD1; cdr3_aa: CSATPDRGQGYTF; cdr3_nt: TGCAGCGCAACCCCGGACAGGGGGCAAGGCTACACCTTC
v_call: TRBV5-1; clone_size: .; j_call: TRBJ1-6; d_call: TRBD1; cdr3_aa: CASSRGQTSSYNSPLHF; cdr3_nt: TGCGCCAGCAGCAGGGGACAGACAAGCTCCTATAATTCACCCCTCCACTTT
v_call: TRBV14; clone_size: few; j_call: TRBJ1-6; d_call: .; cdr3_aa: CASSPRDTPGSPLHF; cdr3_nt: TGTGCCAGCAGCCCCCGGGACACTCCGGGGTCACCCCTCCACTTT
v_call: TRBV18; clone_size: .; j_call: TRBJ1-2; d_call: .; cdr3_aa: CASSPAGTTGYTF; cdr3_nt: TGTGCCAGCTCACCGGCAGGGACAACTGGCTACACCTTC
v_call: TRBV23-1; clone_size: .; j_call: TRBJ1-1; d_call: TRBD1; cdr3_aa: CASSRKQLRDRGRMNTEAFF; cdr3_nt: TGCGCCAGCAGTCGAAAACAACTCCGGGACAGGGGGCGGATGAACACTGAAGCTTTCTTT
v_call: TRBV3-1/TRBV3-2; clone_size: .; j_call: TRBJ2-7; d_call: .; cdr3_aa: CASSQGHEQYF; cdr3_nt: TGTGCCAGCAGCCAAGGGCACGAGCAGTACTTC
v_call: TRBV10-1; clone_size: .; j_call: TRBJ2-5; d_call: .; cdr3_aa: CASSEGEETQYF; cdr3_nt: TGCGCCAGCAGTGAAGGAGAAGAGACCCAGTACTTC